These 21 T cell receptor beta chains share one sample of origin, sequenced in a study of blood T cell repertoires in COVID-19. Libraries were prepared by immunoSEQ multiplex PCR; TCRdb keeps only in-frame clonotypes and omits some of them. The table shows nearly 250,000 clones, with about 84% occurring only once. Sequencing was performed on PBMCs or T cells enriched from blood (not recorded which). The receptors here all came from a woman aged 45 to 65 who had recovered from COVID-19.

V is TRBV18 and J is TRBJ1-2; 10 bases align to TRBD1. The CDR3 spans 15 residues. Trimming cost V 0 bases and J 5 bases; bases outside gene matches: 3. Germline CDR1 reads KGHSH; CDR2 reads LQKENI. The CDR3 sequence: CASSPPSGQGYGYTF. CDR3 in DNA: TGTGCCAGCTCACCACCTTCGGGACAGGGGTATGGCTACACCTTC.

CDR3 residues: CASSSTSKLWDEQFF. CDR3 nucleotides: TGTGCCAGCAGCTCAACCTCCAAACTATGGGATGAGCAGTTCTTC. The chain carries TRBV5-4 and TRBJ2-1; D unresolved. CDR3 length equals 15 residues. Trimming removed 3 bases at V and 8 bases at J, with 18 bases between. The germline gives CDR1 SGHNT, CDR2 YYREEE (reference sequence).

The V call is TRBV7-2, the J call TRBJ2-7, with unresolved D. V gave up 1 base and J gave up 9 bases, with 13 bases separating them. In germline, CDR1 is SGHTA, CDR2 FQGNSA. This CDR3 has 13 residues. The CDR3 region has the DNA TGTGCCAGCAGCTTAGTGGTATTAGATGCGCAGTACTTC. Its protein product is CASSLVVLDAQYF.

V usage is TRBV5-1 and J usage is TRBJ2-1; the match to TRBD2 covers 12 bases. Germline V gene lookup returns CDR1 SGHRS and CDR2 YFSETQ. The trim removed 2 bases at V and 9 bases at J, leaving 12 bases unmatched. The CDR3 extends over 17 amino acids. In DNA, the CDR3 is TGCGCCAGCAGCTTCGATAAAGGGACTAGCGGGTTAATTGAGCAGTTCTTC. Its protein is CASSFDKGTSGLIEQFF.

The chain carries TRBV12-3 or TRBV12-4 and TRBJ2-3; weak D call: TRBD1 (6 bases). There are 12 residues in the CDR3. The DNA of the CDR3 is TGTGGCAGTGGGGGCCTGACAGATACGCAGTATTTT. Translation: CGSGGLTDTQYF.

The chain joins TRBV11-1 to TRBJ2-5, with 10 nucleotides matching TRBD2. The CDR3 is 15 residues long. The V gene end was trimmed by 4 bases and the J gene end by 4 bases; junction bases not matched to a gene: 6. Germline values: CDR1 SGHAT, CDR2 FQDESV (reference sequence). The CDR3 loop reads CASSSLAGVGETQYF. CDR3 in DNA: TGTGCCAGCAGCTCCCTAGCGGGAGTTGGAGAGACCCAGTACTTC.

This chain joins TRBV19 and TRBJ1-2; D is undetermined. CDR1 and CDR2 (germline): LNHDA, SQIVND (reference sequence). This CDR3 has 14 amino acids. V lost 3 bases and J 4 bases, leaving 12 bases between the germline ends. The CDR3 DNA follows: TGTGCCAGTAGTATGGTGATCCCCGGCTATGGCTACACCTTC. Encoded protein: CASSMVIPGYGYTF.

The V call is TRBV3-1 (or the pseudogene TRBV3-2), the J call TRBJ2-5; D is unresolved. The CDR3 consists of 12 residues. Trimming left V 1 base short and J 9 bases short, with 9 bases between. Germline assignment: CDR1 LGHDT and CDR2 YNNKEL (reference sequence). CDR3 in DNA: TGTGCCAGCAGCCAAGTTTCGTCGGCCCAGTACTTC. Protein: CASSQVSSAQYF.

V and J are TRBV18 and TRBJ1-1, with 8 bases identical to TRBD1. Per germline, CDR1 KGHSH and CDR2 LQKENI. The CDR3 covers 15 residues. The junction had 10 bases not matched to a gene; V was cut back by 6 bases and J by 4 bases. CDR3 DNA sequence: TGTGCCAGCTCCAGATCAGGGGGCTCGGGCACTGAAGCTTTCTTT. Its protein is CASSRSGGSGTEAFF.

The chain links TRBV6-2 or TRBV6-3 to TRBJ1-5; a weak D match, TRBD1 (5 bases). The CDR3 has 14 amino acids. V gave up 5 bases and J gave up 7 bases, with 15 bases separating them. The germline CDR1 and CDR2 sequences are MNHEY and SVGEGT. CDR3 DNA sequence: TGTGCCAGCAGTCTGACCGGGCCAGGGCAGCCCCAGCATTTT. Protein product: CASSLTGPGQPQHF.

The chain carries TRBV18 and TRBJ1-1; 8 bases agree with TRBD1. V gave up 5 bases and J gave up 0 bases; unmatched junction bases: 8. The CDR3 covers 16 residues. Germline CDR1 reads KGHSH; CDR2 reads LQKENI. CDR3 sequence (DNA): TGTGCCAGCTCATCCGGACAGGGCGGCATGAACACTGAAGCTTTCTTT. The encoded protein is CASSSGQGGMNTEAFF.

The rearrangement links TRBV19 to TRBJ1-1, with TRBD1 matching over 9 bases. V lost 4 bases to trimming and J lost 3 bases; unmatched junction nucleotides: 6. CDR1 is LNHDA and CDR2 is SQIVND in the germline V gene (reference sequence). The CDR3 is 15 residues long. The CDR3 is CASSSTGGWYTEAFF. The CDR3 region has the DNA TGTGCCAGTAGTAGTACAGGGGGCTGGTACACTGAAGCTTTCTTT.

This clone was seen repeatedly, ten times or more. The chain uses TRBV7-9 and TRBJ1-2; TRBD1 matches at 9 bases. The V segment lost 8 bases and the J segment 7 bases; nucleotides outside the gene matches: 8. This CDR3 has 13 amino acids. Germline V gene data show CDR1 as SEHNR and CDR2 as FQNEAQ (reference sequence). In DNA, the CDR3 is TGTGCCAGCTCACGAGGACAGGGGTTTGGCTACACCTTC. It encodes CASSRGQGFGYTF. Full variable domain (missing parts from reference TRBV7-9 and TRBJ1-2): DTGVSQNPRHKITKRGQNVTFRCDPISEHNRLYWYRQTLGQGPEFLTYFQNEAQLEKSRLLSDRFSAERPKGSFSTLEIQRTEQGDSAMYLCASSRGQGFGYTFGSGTRLTVV.

The J gene is TRBJ2-7, the V gene TRBV5-5; the match to TRBD2 covers 9 bases. J was trimmed by 1 base and V by 3 bases; bases with no gene match: 11. The CDR3 is made up of 17 amino acids. Germline lookup yields CDR1 SGHKS and CDR2 YYEKEE (reference sequence). The CDR3, as DNA: TGTGCCAGCAGCTGGATGGGACTAGCAGACTTATCCTACGAGCAGTACTTC. As protein: CASSWMGLADLSYEQYF.

This clone showed up just a few times. The gene calls are TRBV30 and TRBJ1-3; TRBD1 matches at 10 bases. CDR3 length: 16 amino acids. The germline V gene has CDR1 GTSNPN and CDR2 SVGIG (reference sequence). The ends lost 3 bases at V and 3 bases at J; junction bases unmatched: 8. CDR3 nucleotides: TGTGCCTGGAGGTTAGCCAGGACAGGGGGTGGAAACACCATATATTTT. It yields the protein CAWRLARTGGGNTIYF.

This clone was seen only once. V usage is TRBV28 and J usage is TRBJ1-1; 8 bases agree with TRBD1. The trim removed 5 bases at V and 3 bases at J, leaving 5 bases unmatched. Germline CDR1 and CDR2: MDHEN and SYDVKM. The CDR3 runs to 14 residues. This chain's CDR3 is CASSQGARYTEAFF. In DNA form, the CDR3 reads TGTGCCAGCAGTCAGGGGGCGCGGTACACTGAAGCTTTCTTT.

The V gene is TRBV7-3, the J gene TRBJ1-6; the D is unclear. V dropped 2 bases and J dropped 4 bases, with 3 bases sitting between them. Germline loops: CDR1 SGHTA, CDR2 FQGTGA. This CDR3 has 13 amino acids. This chain's CDR3 is CASSLQYNSPLHF. CDR3 DNA sequence: TGTGCCAGCAGCTTACAATATAATTCACCCCTCCACTTT.

This clone was counted only a few times. The V gene is TRBV18, the J gene TRBJ2-5, with D perhaps matching TRBD1 (5 bases). The V end lost 3 bases, the J end lost 4 bases, and 12 bases lay between the germline ends. This CDR3 has 14 residues. Germline assignment: CDR1 KGHSH and CDR2 LQKENI. CDR3 DNA: TGTGCCAGCTCACCTTCAGGGTACGGAGAGACCCAGTACTTC. Translation: CASSPSGYGETQYF.

This clone was recorded only once. The CDR3 DNA follows: TGTGCCAGCAGCTTGCAGGGCTACGAGCAGTACTTC. Its protein is CASSLQGYEQYF. The chain employs TRBV28 and TRBJ2-7; tentative D call: TRBD1 (5 bases). The germline V and J ends were trimmed by 6 bases and 3 bases, with 9 bases remaining between them. Germline V CDR1 and CDR2: MDHEN, SYDVKM. The CDR3 has 12 residues.

V usage is TRBV4-3 and J usage is TRBJ2-3; D unresolved. CDR1 is LGHNA and CDR2 is YSLEER in the germline V gene. The CDR3 runs to 17 residues. The germline V and J ends were trimmed by 4 bases and 0 bases, with 17 bases remaining between them. CDR3 sequence reads: CASSRSYARASTDTQYF. The DNA of the CDR3 is TGCGCCAGCAGCCGATCATATGCACGAGCTAGCACAGATACGCAGTATTTT.

The CDR3 DNA sequence: TGCAGTGCTATGCAGGGAAACACCATATATTTT. This codes for CSAMQGNTIYF. The genes are TRBV20-1 and TRBJ1-3; D gene uncertain. Germline CDR1 and CDR2: DFQATT and SNEGSKA (reference sequence). The germline V and J ends were trimmed by 4 bases and 4 bases, with 5 bases remaining between them. The CDR3 loop spans 11 amino acids.